These 15 T cell receptor beta chains originate from one sample sequenced in a study of blood T cell repertoires in COVID-19. Profiling relied on immunoSEQ multiplex PCR, and the TCRdb table lists in-frame clones only, not all of them. This table holds about 48,000 clones, 65% to 90% found once. Sample: peripheral blood. These receptors came from a woman at least 80 years old with COVID-19, enrolled during active disease.

This clone was recorded a few times. The chain joins TRBV4-2 to TRBJ1-5, with a possible D match to TRBD1 (5 bases). From germline, CDR1 is LGHNA and CDR2 YNFKEQ. V lost 2 bases, J lost 5 bases, and 7 bases lay in between. The CDR3 loop spans 13 amino acids. The CDR3 protein is CASSQQGYQPQHF. CDR3 sequence (DNA): TGTGCCAGCAGCCAACAGGGCTATCAGCCCCAGCATTTT.

V and J are TRBV27 and TRBJ1-5; 8 nucleotides line up with TRBD1. Unmatched junction bases numbered 5, after V lost 8 bases and J lost 2 bases. This CDR3 is built from 14 residues. Germline-derived CDR1 and CDR2 are MNHEY and SMNVEV (reference sequence). The CDR3 protein is CASAPGQGNQPQHF. The CDR3 DNA follows: TGTGCCAGCGCCCCGGGACAGGGCAATCAGCCCCAGCATTTT.

This sequence joins TRBV5-1 and TRBJ2-7; D is possibly TRBD1 (5 bases). V dropped 6 bases and J dropped 6 bases, with 19 bases sitting between them. The CDR3 runs to 14 residues. Germline V CDR1 and CDR2: SGHRS, YFSETQ. The CDR3 DNA is TGCGCCAGCAAACGGTACTCACAGGAGACCGAGCAGTACTTC. Translated, it gives CASKRYSQETEQYF.

V gene TRBV6-6 combines with J gene TRBJ1-1; TRBD1 matches at 8 bases. There are 14 residues in the CDR3. Germline CDR1 reads MNHNY; CDR2 reads SVGAGI (reference sequence). The trim removed 2 bases at V and 5 bases at J, leaving 4 bases unmatched. CDR3 nucleotides: TGTGCCAGCAGTTACAGGGACAGGAGGACTGAAGCTTTCTTT. Translating it yields CASSYRDRRTEAFF.

The genes are TRBV28 and TRBJ1-2, with 10 bases lining up with TRBD1. The CDR3 length is 14 residues. With 6 bases clipped from V and 8 bases from J, the junction kept 9 bases outside the gene matches. In germline, CDR1 is MDHEN, CDR2 SYDVKM. CDR3 region: CASSSGTGVGGYTF. CDR3 in DNA: TGTGCCAGCAGCTCCGGGACAGGGGTTGGCGGCTACACCTTC.

DNA of the CDR3: TGTGCCAGCAGGAGAGACTATGGCTACACCTTC. Its translation: CASRRDYGYTF. V usage is TRBV9 and J usage is TRBJ1-2; D unresolved. The germline CDR1 and CDR2 sequences are SGDLS and YYNGEE. This CDR3 comprises 11 residues. The V end lost 5 bases, the J end lost 3 bases, and 5 bases lay between the germline ends.

The chain recombines TRBV6-1 with TRBJ1-4; unclear D gene. With 4 bases removed from V and 0 bases from J, the gap between germline ends came to 15 bases. There are 17 residues in the CDR3. CDR1 is MNHNS, CDR2 SASEGT, per germline. The CDR3 sequence is CASSVPEGYATNEKLFF. CDR3 in DNA: TGTGCCAGCAGTGTCCCGGAGGGCTACGCAACTAATGAAAAACTGTTTTTT.

The chain has TRBV6-6 and TRBJ2-5; D may be TRBD2 (5 bases). V shed 0 bases and J shed 2 bases, with 7 bases lying between them. This CDR3 is 14 amino acids long. Germline V gene data show CDR1 as MNHNY and CDR2 as SVGAGI (reference sequence). The CDR3 DNA reads TGTGCCAGCAGTTACTCGGGAGAACAAGAGACCCAGTACTTC. Its protein is CASSYSGEQETQYF.

The J gene is TRBJ2-3, the V gene TRBV11-3; TRBD2 aligns across 10 bases. CDR1 SGHNT and CDR2 YENEEA come from the germline V gene. CDR3 length: 16 residues. The trim removed 5 bases at V and 4 bases at J, leaving 9 bases unmatched. For the CDR3, the DNA is TGTGCCAGCAGCCCTTTAGCGGGAGGCGGTCCAGATACGCAGTATTTT. This encodes CASSPLAGGGPDTQYF.

The count of this clone is one. DNA for the CDR3: TGTGCCAGTAGGAGGACAGCCGGCTACGAGCAGTACTTC. It yields the protein CASRRTAGYEQYF. V gene TRBV19 combines with J gene TRBJ2-7; tentatively, D is TRBD1 (6 bases). The CDR3 has 13 amino acids. Trimming shortened V by 6 bases and J by 3 bases, and 12 bases separated the two germline ends. Germline V gives CDR1 LNHDA, CDR2 SQIVND (reference sequence).

The chain combines TRBV6-5 with TRBJ1-1; 10 bases map to TRBD1. This CDR3 is built from 14 residues. V was pared by 7 bases and J by 5 bases, with 7 bases of the junction left unmatched. CDR1 MNHEY and CDR2 SVGAGI come from the germline V gene. The CDR3 nucleotides are TGTGCCAGCACCTTGACAGGGGGCCGAACTGAAGCTTTCTTT. Protein: CASTLTGGRTEAFF.

The V call is TRBV30, the J call TRBJ2-5; D uncertain. The V and J ends lost 5 bases and 5 bases respectively, with 12 bases between them. In germline, CDR1 is GTSNPN, CDR2 SVGIG (reference sequence). The CDR3 contains 12 residues. The CDR3 sequence is CAWGSSRETQYF. CDR3 nucleotides: TGTGCCTGGGGGTCCTCCCGGGAGACCCAGTACTTC.

This clone has a single count. The V gene is TRBV2, the J gene TRBJ1-2; D possibly corresponds to TRBD1 (5 bases). Germline CDR1 is SNHLY and CDR2 is FYNNEI. The CDR3 runs to 14 residues. V was pared by 5 bases and J by 7 bases, with 17 bases between. The DNA of the CDR3 is TGTGCCAGCAGTCTACGACAGCCGTATGGTGGCTACACCTTC. Amino acids: CASSLRQPYGGYTF.

This clone is termed medium-sized (0.01 to 0.1%). CDR3 region: CASSLVAGGSYEQYF. The CDR3 DNA is TGCGCCAGCAGCTTGGTGGCAGGGGGCTCCTACGAGCAGTACTTC. The rearrangement uses TRBV5-1 and TRBJ2-7; the match to TRBD1 covers 7 bases. Germline V gives CDR1 SGHRS, CDR2 YFSETQ. This CDR3 has 15 amino acids. J was trimmed by 0 bases and V by 0 bases; bases with no gene match: 3. Drawing the rest from reference TRBV5-1 and TRBJ2-7, the complete variable domain is KAGVTQTPRYLIKTRGQQVTLSCSPISGHRSVSWYQQTPGQGLQFLFEYFSETQRNKGNFPGRFSGRQFSNSRSEMNVSTLELGDSALYLCASSLVAGGSYEQYFGPGTRLTVT.

This clone turned up a few times. The chain links TRBV5-5 to TRBJ2-7, with TRBD1 matching over 10 bases. With 0 bases clipped from V and 3 bases from J, the junction kept 6 bases outside the gene matches. Germline V CDR1 and CDR2: SGHKS, YYEKEE (reference sequence). This CDR3 is built from 16 residues. CDR3 loop: CASSLASDRGLYEQYF. The CDR3 DNA sequence: TGTGCCAGCAGCTTGGCCAGCGACAGGGGGCTCTACGAGCAGTACTTC.